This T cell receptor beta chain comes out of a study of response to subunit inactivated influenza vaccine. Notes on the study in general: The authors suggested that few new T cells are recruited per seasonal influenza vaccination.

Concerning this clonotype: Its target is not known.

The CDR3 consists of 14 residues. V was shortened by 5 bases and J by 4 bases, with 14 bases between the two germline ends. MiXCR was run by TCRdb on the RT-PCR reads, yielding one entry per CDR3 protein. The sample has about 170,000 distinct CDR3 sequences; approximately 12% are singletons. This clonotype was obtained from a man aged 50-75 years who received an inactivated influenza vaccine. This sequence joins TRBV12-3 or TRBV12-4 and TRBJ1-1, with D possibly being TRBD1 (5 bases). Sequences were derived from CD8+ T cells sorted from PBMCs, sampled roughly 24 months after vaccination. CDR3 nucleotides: TGTGCCAGCAGTGCCGCAGGGTTGGGCACTGAAGCTTTCTTT. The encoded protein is CASSAAGLGTEAFF.